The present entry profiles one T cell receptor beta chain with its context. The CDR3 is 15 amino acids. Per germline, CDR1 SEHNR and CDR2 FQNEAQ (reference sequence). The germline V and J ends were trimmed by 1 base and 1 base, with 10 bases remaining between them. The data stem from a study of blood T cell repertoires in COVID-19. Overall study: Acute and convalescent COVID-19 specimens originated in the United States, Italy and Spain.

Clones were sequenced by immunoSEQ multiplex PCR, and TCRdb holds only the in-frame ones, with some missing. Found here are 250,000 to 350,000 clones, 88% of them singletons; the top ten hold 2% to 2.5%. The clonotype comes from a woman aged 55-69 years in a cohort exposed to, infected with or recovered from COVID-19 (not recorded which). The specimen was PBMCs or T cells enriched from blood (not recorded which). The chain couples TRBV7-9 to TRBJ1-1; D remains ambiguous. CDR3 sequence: CASSLGYSPNTEAFF. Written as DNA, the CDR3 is TGTGCCAGCAGCTTAGGGTACAGCCCGAACACTGAAGCTTTCTTT.